This T cell receptor (beta chain) was profiled in a study of shared clonotypes between healthy human individuals (dated by TCRdb to 2018 to 2021). About the investigation overall: The cohort comprised a couple of women and a few men aged 18 to 49 years. Blood TCR repertoires of about 5 healthy adults were deeply sequenced to estimate repertoire size and the extent of clonotype sharing between individuals. Between about 0.94 and 10 billion PBMCs per donor were obtained by leukapheresis. Libraries were prepared and TCR repertoires were sequenced by different laboratories using diverse techniques, in order to increase sequencing depth and limit assay-specific biases. For each donor, CD4 naive and CD4 memory were each given three plates, CD8 naive was given two plates, and CD8 memory was given one plate.

V lost 0 bases and J lost 2 bases; the stretch between them is 14 bases long. CDR1 and CDR2 were assigned from the germline V gene (reference sequence) as MNHEY and SMNVEV. From the cysteine through the phenylalanine, the CDR3 covers 16 amino acids. Only the CDR3 part of the read is kept: 48 bases, read in frame from the first base. TCR CDR3 regions were amplified from genomic DNA by multiplex PCR using the deep immunoSEQ assay. Extracted genomic DNA from each cell subset was distributed evenly across all wells of several immunoSEQ 96-well plates, and each plate was treated as a replicate. Each replicate PCR for sorted subsets received about 210 ng genomic DNA, equal to 28,000 or so T cell genomes. Purified libraries were measured with a Qubit 3.0 fluorometer, size-checked on a Bioanalyzer 2100, and measured again with the KAPA Library Quantification kit. Each immunoSEQ 96-well plate was sequenced on its own single-read 150-cycle Illumina NextSeq 550 flow cell. The published analysis was carried out like this. Because the immunoSEQ output included only junctional sequences and no quality scores, the filtering could not be the same as the filtering used for full-length reads. Sequences were annotated with PyIR, a Python wrapper for IgBLAST v1.9, and V/J genes and CDR3 were assigned using IMGT germline references. Reads with weak V/J assignments (E-value above 1e-6), missing CDR3, stop codons, out-of-frame junctions, or ambiguous translated residues were removed. V3J clonotypes were defined as sequences sharing the same inferred V gene, J gene, and CDR3 amino acid sequence. Percentage overlap between repertoires was computed as shared unique clonotypes divided by the size of the smaller repertoire. Three approaches were used to assess repertoire richness: RTK rarefaction, the Chao1 estimator, and Recon v2.1 estimates of unobserved clonotypes. Generation probabilities were computed with OLGA for all TCRbeta clonotypes obtained by the gDNA method from a few donors. As stored in TCRdb, this immuneACCESS dataset retains in-frame rearrangements with V and J assigned. A fraction of the clones does not appear; measured against another copy, unresolved V genes explain less than half of the discrepancy, and the remainder lacks a known reason. Clonal size and the V and J genes are those of that table, whereas D and trimming came from the DNA. The sample table contains around 2,000,000 clones; only one count was recorded for 85% to 95% of them. The ten top clones hold 0.95% to 1.5% of the sample.

CD8 naive samples were CD45RO-negative cells positively selected for CCR7, giving a CD45RA+CCR7+ population that excluded TemRA cells. Donors were healthy HIV-negative adults with no recently reported acute infections or vaccinations. Only Caucasian adults living in Nashville, Tennessee, USA were represented among the donors. After blood collection by leukapheresis, PBMCs were isolated using Ficoll-Histopaque density gradient centrifugation and then cryopreserved in the vapor phase of liquid nitrogen. Purity and quantity of every magnetically sorted T cell population were checked by analytical flow cytometry. Each sorted fraction had its genomic DNA isolated and then quantified by UV absorbance on a Nanodrop 2000c. Beyond this particular receptor, the publication reports: Naive subsets generally had larger estimated clonotype richness than memory subsets did. The small number of donors limited the genetic and exposure-history diversity represented. Incomplete sequencing was indicated by rarefaction of sorted-subset datasets, despite the large sequencing depth. Sampling was restricted to blood, and TCR repertoires in tissues likely differ from the TCR repertoires found in blood. Pairwise subsampling led to the expectation that sequencing depth would affect the degree of clonotype sharing among donors. Higher generation probabilities were observed for clonotypes shared by all four sorted-subset donors than for non-shared clonotypes. Sharing across several donors was observed for 5% to 6.5% of naive CD4, over 3% of naive CD8, 2% to 2.5% of memory CD4, and around 0.42% of memory CD8 clonotypes.

Details on this clone: The specificity of this receptor is unknown. Base qualities are missing; no much larger clone stands one base away.

The TCR sequence derives from a man between 18 and 35 years old in good health. The sample was naive CD8+ T cells sorted from blood. The cell subset or site label corresponds to: CD45RA+CCR7+. This sequence uses TRBV27 and TRBJ2-7; the best D guess is TRBD2, with 6 bases matching. The DNA sequence is as follows: TGTGCCAGCAGTTTATCTTCGGGACTCAGACCCTACGAGCAGTACTTC. Translated, this gives CASSLSSGLRPYEQYF.